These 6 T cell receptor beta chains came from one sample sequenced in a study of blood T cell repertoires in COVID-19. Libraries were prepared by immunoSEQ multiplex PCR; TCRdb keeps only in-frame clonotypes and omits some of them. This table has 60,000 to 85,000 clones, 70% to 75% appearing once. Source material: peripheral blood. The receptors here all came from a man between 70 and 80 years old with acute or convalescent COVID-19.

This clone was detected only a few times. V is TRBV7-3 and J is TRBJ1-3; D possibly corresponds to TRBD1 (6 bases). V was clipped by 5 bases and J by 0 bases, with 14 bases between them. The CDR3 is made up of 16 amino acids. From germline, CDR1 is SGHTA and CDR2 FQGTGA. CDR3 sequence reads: CASSTYRVSSGNTIYF. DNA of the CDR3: TGTGCCAGCAGCACTTACAGGGTTAGCTCTGGAAACACCATATATTTT.

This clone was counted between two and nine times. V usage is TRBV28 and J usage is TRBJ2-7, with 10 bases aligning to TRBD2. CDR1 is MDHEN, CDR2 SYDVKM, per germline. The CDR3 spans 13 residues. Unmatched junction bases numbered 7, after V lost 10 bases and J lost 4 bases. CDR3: CATLAGEKYEQYF. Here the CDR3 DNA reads TGTGCCACCCTAGCGGGAGAGAAATACGAGCAGTACTTC.

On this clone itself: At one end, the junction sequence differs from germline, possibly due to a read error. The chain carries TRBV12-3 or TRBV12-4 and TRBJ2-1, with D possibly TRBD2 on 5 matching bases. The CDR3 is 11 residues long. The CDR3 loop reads CASSLAGEQFF. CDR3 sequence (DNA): TGTGCCAGCAGTCTAGCCGGTGAGCAGTTCTTC.

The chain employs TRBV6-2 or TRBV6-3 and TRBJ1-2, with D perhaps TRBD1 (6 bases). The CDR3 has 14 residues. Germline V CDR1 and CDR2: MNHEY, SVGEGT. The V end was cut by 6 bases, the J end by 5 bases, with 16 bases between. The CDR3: CASSRPTGHYGYTF. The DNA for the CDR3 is TGTGCCAGCAGCCGTCCAACAGGGCATTATGGCTACACCTTC.

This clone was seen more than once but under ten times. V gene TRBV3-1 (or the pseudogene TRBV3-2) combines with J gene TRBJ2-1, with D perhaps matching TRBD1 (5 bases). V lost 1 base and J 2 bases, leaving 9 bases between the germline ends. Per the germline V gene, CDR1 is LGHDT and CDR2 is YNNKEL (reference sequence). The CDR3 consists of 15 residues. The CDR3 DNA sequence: TGTGCCAGCAGCCAAGGACAGCCAACCTACAATGAGCAGTTCTTC. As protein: CASSQGQPTYNEQFF.

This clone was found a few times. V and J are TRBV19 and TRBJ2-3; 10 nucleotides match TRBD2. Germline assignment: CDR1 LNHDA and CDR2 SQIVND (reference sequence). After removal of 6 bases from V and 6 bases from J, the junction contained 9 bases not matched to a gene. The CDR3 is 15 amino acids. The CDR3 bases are TGTGCCAGTAGCTCGACTAGCGGGTACGGGGATACGCAGTATTTT. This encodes CASSSTSGYGDTQYF.